This entry features one T cell receptor (beta chain) sequence. Its antigen is not known. The data are from a study of cytomegalovirus exposure and HLA in healthy donors. About the study: Early released data comprised 80 million to 90 million unique TCRs from HLA-typed donors. Broader study findings: Per a later analysis, approximately 16,000 TCR beta sequences showed association with HLA alleles at 0.05 false discovery rate.

The CDR3 loop spans 13 amino acids. V was shortened by 2 bases and J by 4 bases, with 6 bases between the two germline ends. The V gene's germline CDR1 is SGHTA and CDR2 FQGTGA. PCR employed 60 Vbeta and 13 Jbeta primers. TCRdb keeps only in-frame clones here, not all; method: immunoSEQ multiplex PCR. The sample table sets out 130,000 to 150,000 clones. The sequenced material came from PBMCs. The gene calls are TRBV7-3 and TRBJ1-5; the D is unclear. This TCR was sampled from a man aged 40-49 years in good health and CMV-seronegative. CDR3 in amino acids: CASSLGLNQPQHF. DNA for the CDR3: TGTGCCAGCAGCTTAGGGCTTAATCAGCCCCAGCATTTT.